Shown below are 24 T cell receptor beta chains from a single sample sequenced in a study of blood T cell repertoires in COVID-19. The table came from immunoSEQ multiplex PCR; TCRdb's copy has only in-frame clones and leaves some out. Here the sample spans about 100,000 clones, about four fifths being singletons. The sample consisted of peripheral blood. These receptors came from a woman aged 70 to 79 with acute or convalescent COVID-19.

The genes are TRBV19 and TRBJ1-5; D is unclear. The CDR3 spans 15 residues. V was shortened by 7 bases and J by 10 bases, with 23 bases between the two germline ends. Germline CDR1 and CDR2: LNHDA and SQIVND (reference sequence). The CDR3 is CASTNTDVWNGPQHF. CDR3 sequence (DNA): TGTGCCAGTACCAATACAGACGTTTGGAATGGACCCCAGCATTTT.

This chain links TRBV28 with TRBJ1-2; 7 bases match TRBD1. The germline CDR1 and CDR2 sequences are MDHEN and SYDVKM. J was trimmed by 0 bases and V by 2 bases; bases with no gene match: 0. CDR3 length: 14 amino acids. CDR3: CASSLGTANYGYTF. CDR3 nucleotides: TGTGCCAGCAGTTTAGGGACAGCTAACTATGGCTACACCTTC.

The chain has TRBV19 and TRBJ1-5, with 7 bases matching TRBD1. Germline CDR1 and CDR2: LNHDA and SQIVND (reference sequence). The ends lost 5 bases at V and 6 bases at J; junction bases unmatched: 4. CDR3 length: 13 amino acids. CDR3 in DNA: TGTGCCAGTAGTTTACAGGGGCTTCAGCCCCAGCATTTT. Protein product: CASSLQGLQPQHF.

This chain connects TRBV10-2 to TRBJ2-7; perhaps TRBD1 as D (6 bases). The CDR3 runs to 14 residues. Trimming took off 2 bases at V and 2 bases at J, with 10 bases between the two ends. Germline V CDR1 and CDR2: WSHSY, SAAADI. The CDR3 DNA follows: TGCGCCAGCAGTGAGGTAGCAGGGGCCTACGAGCAGTACTTC. This codes for CASSEVAGAYEQYF.

Comment on this clone: The junction shows a germline mismatch at one end, possibly a read error. The V and J genes are TRBV7-9 and TRBJ1-5; TRBD1 agrees at 10 bases. Germline loops: CDR1 SEHNR, CDR2 FQNEAQ (reference sequence). The CDR3 extends over 16 amino acids. This CDR3 reads CASSVATGGSSQPQHF. As DNA, the CDR3 is TGTGCCAGCAGCGTAGCGACAGGGGGCTCGAGTCAGCCCCAGCATTTT. The variable domain in full, with the rest retrieved from reference TRBV7-9 and TRBJ1-5, is DTGVSQNPRHKITKRGQNVTFRCDPISEHNRLYWYRQTLGQGPEFLTYFQNEAQLEKSRLLSDRFSAERPKGSFSTLEIQRTEQGDSAMYLCASSVATGGSSQPQHFGDGTRLSIL.

The V gene is TRBV5-4, the J gene TRBJ2-2; the D gene is possibly TRBD2 (7 bases). The CDR3 spans 18 residues. Deletions cut 4 bases from V and 5 bases from J, with 24 bases between. Germline values: CDR1 SGHNT, CDR2 YYREEE (reference sequence). CDR3 in amino acids: CASSPRWGGYEGTGELFF. The CDR3 nucleotides are TGTGCCAGCAGCCCCCGTTGGGGGGGCTATGAGGGTACCGGGGAGCTGTTTTTT.

The chain has TRBV7-2 and TRBJ1-6; 10 nucleotides match TRBD1. V lost 5 bases and J lost 5; bases outside the gene matches: 9. This CDR3 is 17 amino acids long. Germline CDR1 and CDR2: SGHTA and FQGNSA. The CDR3 DNA reads as TGTGCCAGCAGCACCGACAGGGGGCAAGGGCATAATTCACCCCTCCACTTT. This encodes CASSTDRGQGHNSPLHF.

The rearrangement uses TRBV28 and TRBJ1-2, with D tentatively TRBD1 (6 bases). The V gene lost 3 bases and the J gene lost 1 base, with 9 bases spanning the gap. The germline CDR1 and CDR2 sequences are MDHEN and SYDVKM. The CDR3 covers 14 residues. For the CDR3, the DNA is TGTGCCAGCAGTTTGGAACAGGGTAACTATGGCTACACCTTC. It specifies CASSLEQGNYGYTF.

The chain employs TRBV4-3 and TRBJ2-1; D is unresolved. This CDR3 is built from 12 residues. The germline CDR1 and CDR2 sequences are LGHNA and YSLEER. The V end was cut by 8 bases, the J end by 7 bases, with 12 bases between. CDR3 sequence (DNA): TGCGCCAGCGTCCCCGACGGGAATGAGCAGTTCTTC. Protein: CASVPDGNEQFF.

This chain links TRBV28 with TRBJ1-1; TRBD1 agrees at 7 bases. V gave up 4 bases and J gave up 1 base; unmatched junction bases: 12. The CDR3 covers 17 residues. The germline CDR1 and CDR2 sequences are MDHEN and SYDVKM. CDR3 residues: CASSSFILGTANTEAFF. CDR3 sequence (DNA): TGTGCCAGCAGTTCGTTCATATTGGGGACAGCGAACACTGAAGCTTTCTTT.

In its sample, this clone was seen a few times. Sequence at one end of the junction differs from germline and may be a read error. The chain employs TRBV11-1 and TRBJ1-5, with D maybe TRBD1 (5 bases). This CDR3 comprises 13 residues. CDR1 and CDR2 (germline): SGHAT, FQDESV (reference sequence). The CDR3: CASSLSGGDGWNF. In nucleotides, the CDR3 is TGTGCCAGCAGCCTCTCGGGGGGGGACGGATGGAATTTT. The full variable domain, rest sourced from reference TRBV11-1 and TRBJ1-5, is EAEVAQSPRYKITEKSQAVAFWCDPISGHATLYWYRQILGQGPELLVQFQDESVVDDSQLPKDRFSAERLKGVDSTLKIQPAELGDSAMYLCASSLSGGDGWNFGDGTRLSIL.

The rearrangement joins TRBV5-8 to TRBJ1-6; D may be TRBD1 (5 bases). CDR1 and CDR2 (germline): SGHTS, YDEGEE. CDR3 length: 18 amino acids. V was shortened by 1 base and J by 0 bases, with 14 bases between the two germline ends. The CDR3 here is CASSLRGFHSSYNSPLHF. CDR3 in DNA: TGTGCCAGCAGCTTGAGGGGATTTCATAGCTCCTATAATTCACCCCTCCACTTT.

The chain couples TRBV5-1 to TRBJ1-6; 10 bases align to TRBD1. The CDR3 is made up of 15 amino acids. Looked up from germline, CDR1 is SGHRS and CDR2 is YFSETQ. With V trimmed by 4 bases and J by 7 bases, 5 bases remained unmatched. The CDR3 DNA follows: TGCGCCAGCAGCATTTGGGGACAGGGGAATTCACCCCTCCACTTT. Translated: CASSIWGQGNSPLHF.

The rearrangement links TRBV5-1 to TRBJ2-2, with D possibly being TRBD2 (6 bases). The V gene's germline CDR1 is SGHRS and CDR2 YFSETQ. Deletions cut 0 bases from V and 1 base from J, with 10 bases between. CDR3 length equals 16 residues. This chain's CDR3 is CASSLGGGVNTGELFF. The CDR3 DNA reads as TGCGCCAGCAGCTTGGGGGGCGGGGTGAACACCGGGGAGCTGTTTTTT.

This chain connects TRBV11-3 to TRBJ2-2; 8 bases align to TRBD1. Germline V gene sequence: CDR1 SGHNT, CDR2 YENEEA. V shed 1 base, J shed 1 base, and the junction held 2 bases outside the gene matches. The CDR3 has 16 amino acids. The CDR3 loop is CASSLGDRRNTGELFF. In nucleotides, the CDR3 is TGTGCCAGCAGCTTAGGGGACAGGAGGAACACCGGGGAGCTGTTTTTT.

The rearrangement joins TRBV6-6 to TRBJ1-1; the match to TRBD1 covers 9 bases. This CDR3 contains 13 residues. The germline V gene encodes CDR1 MNHNY and CDR2 SVGAGI (reference sequence). V lost 5 bases and J lost 6; bases outside the gene matches: 4. The CDR3 nucleotides are TGTGCCAGCAGTGGACAGGGGAAGGCTGAAGCTTTCTTT. Translated, it gives CASSGQGKAEAFF.

The chain has TRBV24-1 and TRBJ1-2; D remains ambiguous. CDR3 length equals 12 residues. Germline V gene lookup returns CDR1 KGHDR and CDR2 SFDVKD. Trimming stripped 2 bases from V and 5 bases from J, with 5 bases between. The CDR3 sequence: CATSDYGYGYTF. The CDR3 DNA reads as TGTGCCACCAGTGATTACGGGTATGGCTACACCTTC.

The CDR3 loop is CASSLSGATNEKLFF. For the CDR3, the DNA is TGTGCCAGCAGCTTGTCGGGTGCAACTAATGAAAAACTGTTTTTT. The rearrangement links TRBV5-6 to TRBJ1-4; D not resolved. The CDR3 totals 15 residues. V was trimmed by 1 base and J by 0 bases, leaving 7 bases between them. The germline CDR1 and CDR2 sequences are SGHDT and YYEEEE.

The chain links TRBV28 to TRBJ1-3, with a tentative D call TRBD1 (5 bases). Germline V CDR1 and CDR2: MDHEN, SYDVKM. The CDR3 is 14 residues long. Trimming pared 5 bases from V and 4 bases from J, leaving 12 bases between. In DNA form, the CDR3 reads TGTGCCAGCAGTCAATGGGGCGCCGGAAACACCATATATTTT. As protein: CASSQWGAGNTIYF.

J is TRBJ2-2 and V is TRBV6-1, with 11 bases lining up with TRBD1. In germline, CDR1 is MNHNS, CDR2 SASEGT. With 3 bases clipped from V and 7 bases from J, the junction kept 7 bases outside the gene matches. This CDR3 has 16 residues. CDR3 coding DNA: TGTGCCAGCAGTGAGGGACAGGGGGGATATGGCGGGGAGCTGTTTTTT. Translating gives CASSEGQGGYGGELFF.

The chain combines TRBV5-1 with TRBJ2-1, with TRBD1 identical over 11 bases. The CDR3 loop spans 17 amino acids. Germline V lookup: CDR1 SGHRS, CDR2 YFSETQ. Trimming removed 3 bases from V and 4 bases from J; junction bases left unmatched: 9. The CDR3 loop is CASSYRDRGRGYNEQFF. The CDR3 region has the DNA TGCGCCAGCAGCTACCGGGACAGGGGGAGGGGTTACAATGAGCAGTTCTTC.

In this sample, this clone turned up a few times. V and J are TRBV28 and TRBJ2-7; a possible D gene is TRBD1 (5 bases). The germline V gene has CDR1 MDHEN and CDR2 SYDVKM. The ends were cut back, 5 bases at V and 9 bases at J, with 11 bases in the middle. This CDR3 has 11 residues. In DNA form, the CDR3 reads TGTGCCAGCAGTAACCGACAGACGCAGTACGTC. Its protein product is CASSNRQTQYV.

This clone was counted only a few times. The rearrangement links TRBV4-1 to TRBJ1-1, with D possibly TRBD1 on 5 matching bases. The CDR3 runs to 15 residues. The V gene's germline CDR1 is MGHRA and CDR2 YSYEKL. V lost 4 bases, J lost 4 bases, and 16 bases lay in between. The DNA of the CDR3 is TGCGCCAGCAGCCCCTCCTTCCCGGGGGGCACTGAAGCTTTCTTT. Its translation is CASSPSFPGGTEAFF.

The V gene is TRBV4-1, the J gene TRBJ2-2, with D perhaps TRBD2 (6 bases). The V gene lost 0 bases and the J gene lost 4 bases, with 12 bases spanning the gap. The CDR3 totals 16 residues. In germline, CDR1 is MGHRA, CDR2 YSYEKL. The CDR3 DNA reads as TGCGCCAGCAGCCAAGATCATCTAGCGCTCACCGGGGAGCTGTTTTTT. Protein sequence: CASSQDHLALTGELFF.